The next 25 T cell receptor beta chains were all read from a single sample in a study of immune heterogeneity within non-small cell lung tumors. Template input, which was bulk tumor genomic DNA, totaled roughly 590 ng per sample. Several biopsies per primary tumor, spaced far apart, were taken during surgery. Curative surgery was performed on patients who had untreated, newly diagnosed non-small cell lung cancer. Multiplex PCR employing 32 V and 13 J primers generated amplicons of the TCR beta CDR3. In TCRdb, the multiplex PCR reads were re-called with MiXCR into one record per CDR3 protein. This sample has tens of thousands of distinct CDR3 sequences, with around 30% found just once. Sequencing was done on a sample of lung tumor tissue. The receptors here all came from a man in his forties with non-small cell lung cancer.

The sample holds many counts of this clonotype. This sequence joins TRBV12-3 or TRBV12-4 and TRBJ2-5, with D perhaps matching TRBD1 (6 bases). With 2 bases removed from V and 0 bases from J, the gap between germline ends came to 10 bases. This CDR3 comprises 15 residues. CDR3 sequence (DNA): TGTGCCAGCAGTTTAAGGGACATTCACCAAGAGACCCAGTACTTC. Its protein product is CASSLRDIHQETQYF.

The chain has TRBV13 and TRBJ2-4; 10 positions agree with TRBD1. CDR1 is PRHDT and CDR2 is FYEKMQ in the germline V gene (reference sequence). This CDR3 contains 16 residues. J gave up 7 bases and V 3 bases, and 9 bases lay outside the gene matches. CDR3 amino acids: CASSFSLRDRGNIQYF. Written as DNA, the CDR3 is TGTGCCAGCAGCTTTTCCCTCCGGGACAGGGGTAACATTCAGTACTTC.

Regarding this clonotype: Given a much more abundant clone one base away, this may be a read error. The genes are TRBV3-1 and TRBJ1-2, with no clear D. This CDR3 comprises 13 residues. Germline CDR1 reads LGHDT; CDR2 reads YNNKEL (reference sequence). V was trimmed by 7 bases and J by 0 bases, leaving 9 bases between them. In nucleotides, the CDR3 is TGTGCCAGCAATCATCAGACTAACTATGGCTACACCTTC. This gives the protein CASNHQTNYGYTF.

This clonotype was recorded once. The V and J genes are TRBV3-2 and TRBJ1-5; no check of the table's D call, TRBD1, against the DNA was made. TRBV3-2 is labeled a pseudogene. The CDR3 contains 15 residues. The chain's CDR3 is CASIPGTGSRGPQHF. The CDR3 DNA reads as TGTGCCAGCATCCCCGGGACAGGGTCAAGGGGGCCCCAGCATTTT.

This chain joins TRBV7-9 and TRBJ2-3; a weak D match, TRBD2 (6 bases). CDR3 size: 18 residues. Deletions cut 2 bases from V and 0 bases from J, with 18 bases between. From germline, CDR1 is SEHNR and CDR2 FQNEAQ (reference sequence). Here the CDR3 DNA reads TGTGCCAGCAGCTTAACCCACGGGACTCGCTCTAGCACAGATACGCAGTATTTT. It yields the protein CASSLTHGTRSSTDTQYF.

This clonotype was recorded a few times. J is TRBJ1-1 and V is TRBV19, with 9 nucleotides matching TRBD1. The CDR3 sequence is 13 residues long. The V gene end was trimmed by 9 bases and the J gene end by 2 bases; junction bases not matched to a gene: 4. The germline V gene has CDR1 LNHDA and CDR2 SQIVND (reference sequence). The CDR3 is CASGQGRNTEAFF. CDR3 nucleotide sequence: TGTGCCAGCGGACAGGGGAGAAACACTGAAGCTTTCTTT.

The chain combines TRBV30 with TRBJ1-2; D remains ambiguous. Germline loops: CDR1 GTSNPN, CDR2 SVGIG (reference sequence). The CDR3 runs to 11 residues. Trimming stripped 6 bases from V and 4 bases from J, with 9 bases between. The CDR3 loop is CACSDGYGYTF. The CDR3 nucleotides read TGTGCCTGTTCCGACGGCTATGGCTACACCTTC.

In its sample, this clonotype ranks as medium-sized. The chain has TRBV6-2 or TRBV6-3 and TRBJ1-5; perhaps TRBD1 as D (5 bases). Germline V gives CDR1 MNHEY, CDR2 SVGEGT. This CDR3 contains 13 residues. V lost 0 bases and J 5 bases, leaving 5 bases between the germline ends. The CDR3 DNA sequence: TGTGCCAGCAGTTACTCGGGGGATCAGCCCCAGCATTTT. This encodes CASSYSGDQPQHF.

The J gene is TRBJ2-7, the V gene TRBV20-1, with 10 bases matching TRBD2. Germline values: CDR1 DFQATT, CDR2 SNEGSKA (reference sequence). This CDR3 is 11 amino acids long. J gave up 9 bases and V 7 bases, and 6 bases lay outside the gene matches. DNA of the CDR3: TGCAGTGTGGGACTAGCGCACGGGCAGTACTTC. This gives the protein CSVGLAHGQYF.

A note on this clonotype: This clone may be a read error of a much larger clone one base away. V and J are TRBV24-1 and TRBJ2-2; D is perhaps TRBD1 or TRBD2 (5 bases each). Germline-derived CDR1 and CDR2 are KGHDR and SFDVKD. The CDR3 length is 15 residues. CDR3 nucleotide sequence: TGTGACACCGGCGACCCGGGGCAGGGCTCGGGGGAGCTGTTTTTT. Its protein product is CDTGDPGQGSGELFF.

This clonotype was seen repeatedly, ten times or more. V gene TRBV19 combines with J gene TRBJ1-4; TRBD1 aligns across 7 bases. CDR3 length: 14 residues. CDR1 is LNHDA and CDR2 is SQIVND in the germline V gene (reference sequence). V lost 8 bases, J lost 7 bases, and 10 bases stayed unmatched. The CDR3 DNA sequence: TGTGCCAGTCGTGACAGGGACGGTGGTGAAAAACTGTTTTTT. Encoded protein: CASRDRDGGEKLFF.

In regard to this clonotype: This may come from a read error, since a much larger clone is one base off. The rearrangement joins TRBV6-2 or TRBV6-3 to TRBJ1-4; D not resolved. V was cut by 5 bases and J by 7 bases, with 20 bases left in between. The CDR3 is made up of 16 amino acids. Looked up from germline, CDR1 is MNHEY and CDR2 is SVGEGT. DNA of the CDR3: TGTGCCAGCAGTGGCATCCGGGCCCGCGTGGGTGAAAAACTGTTTTTT. Translation: CASSGIRARVGEKLFF.

This clonotype was observed a few times. J is TRBJ2-1 and V is TRBV30, with 7 bases aligning to TRBD2. The trim removed 4 bases at V and 3 bases at J, leaving 3 bases unmatched. The CDR3 length is 13 residues. The germline gives CDR1 GTSNPN, CDR2 SVGIG (reference sequence). CDR3 sequence: CAWTGGSYNEQFF. CDR3 DNA: TGTGCCTGGACAGGCGGGAGCTACAATGAGCAGTTCTTC.

This clonotype turned up a few times. The chain combines TRBV14 with TRBJ2-2; D gene ambiguous. V shed 1 base and J shed 3 bases, with 6 bases lying between them. Germline V gene data show CDR1 as SGHDN and CDR2 as FVKESK. The CDR3 sequence is 14 residues long. This CDR3 reads CASSQVPDTGELFF. The CDR3 nucleotides read TGTGCCAGCAGCCAAGTCCCAGACACCGGGGAGCTGTTTTTT.

This chain joins TRBV7-3 and TRBJ2-7; the D call may be TRBD1 or TRBD2 (5 bases each). The CDR3 covers 16 residues. V was clipped by 1 base and J by 9 bases, with 22 bases between them. Germline CDR1 is SGHTA and CDR2 is FQGTGA. The CDR3 region is CASSLNGGIAGGGQYF. The CDR3 DNA is TGTGCCAGCAGCTTAAATGGTGGGATTGCCGGTGGGGGGCAGTACTTC.

The genes are TRBV7-9 and TRBJ2-5; weak D call: TRBD2 (6 bases). The V and J ends lost 4 bases and 5 bases respectively, with 8 bases between them. The V gene's germline CDR1 is SEHNR and CDR2 FQNEAQ (reference sequence). The CDR3 is made up of 12 amino acids. The CDR3 coding sequence is TGTGCCAGCAGCTCGGAGGGGGAGACCCAGTACTTC. This codes for CASSSEGETQYF.

The chain links TRBV25-1 to TRBJ2-1; TRBD2 matches at 10 bases. CDR3 length equals 23 residues. CDR1 and CDR2 (germline): MGHDK, SYGVNS. V was clipped by 7 bases and J by 0 bases; unmatched bases: 27. CDR3 sequence: CASTGTYAGTSVSWGGSYNEQFF. The CDR3 region has the DNA TGTGCCAGCACGGGGACCTATGCCGGGACTAGCGTTTCTTGGGGAGGCTCCTACAATGAGCAGTTCTTC.

This clonotype was observed at least ten times. V and J are TRBV29-1 and TRBJ2-7; TRBD2 matches 13 bases. The length of the CDR3 is 19 residues. The ends lost 6 bases at V and 2 bases at J; junction bases unmatched: 19. The germline CDR1 and CDR2 sequences are SQVTM and ANQGSEA. This chain's CDR3 is CSVKGTPGLAGSGTYEQYF. The CDR3 nucleotides read TGCAGCGTCAAAGGCACCCCGGGACTAGCGGGATCCGGAACCTACGAGCAGTACTTC.

This clonotype was observed a handful of times. The chain carries TRBV29-1 and TRBJ2-2; TRBD2 matches 10 bases. With 6 bases clipped from V and 2 bases from J, the junction kept 6 bases outside the gene matches. CDR1 is SQVTM, CDR2 ANQGSEA, per germline. The CDR3 is made up of 15 amino acids. CDR3 loop: CSVIRTSGNTGELFF. CDR3 in DNA: TGCAGCGTCATCCGGACTAGCGGAAACACCGGGGAGCTGTTTTTT.

This clonotype has just a few counts. This chain uses TRBV20-1 with TRBJ2-7, with TRBD2 matching over 8 bases. V shed 4 bases, J shed 7 bases, and the junction held 12 bases outside the gene matches. The length of the CDR3 is 14 residues. Germline V lookup: CDR1 DFQATT, CDR2 SNEGSKA (reference sequence). CDR3: CSATYSGARGEQYF. The CDR3 DNA is TGCAGTGCTACTTATAGCGGGGCACGGGGGGAGCAGTACTTC.

The chain combines TRBV9 with TRBJ2-3, with D hard to call. Germline lookup yields CDR1 SGDLS and CDR2 YYNGEE. V was shortened by 1 base and J by 0 bases, with 6 bases between the two germline ends. The CDR3 length is 14 residues. CDR3 residues: CASSVWASTDTQYF. In nucleotides, the CDR3 is TGTGCCAGCAGCGTATGGGCGAGCACAGATACGCAGTATTTT.

Many counts were recorded for this clonotype. V gene TRBV2 combines with J gene TRBJ1-3, with 8 nucleotides matching TRBD1. The germline V gene has CDR1 SNHLY and CDR2 FYNNEI. The CDR3 runs to 16 residues. V shed 6 bases and J 2 bases; nucleotides not matched to a gene: 9. Written as DNA, the CDR3 is TGTGCCAGCAGAAGACTCCCGGGACAGGCTGGAAACACCATATATTTT. Its protein is CASRRLPGQAGNTIYF.

On this clonotype: This may arise from a read error, as a much more abundant clone is one base away. The chain employs TRBV11-3 and TRBJ2-7, with unresolved D. The germline V and J ends were trimmed by 3 bases and 3 bases, with 12 bases remaining between them. The V gene's germline CDR1 is SGHNT and CDR2 YENEEA. The CDR3 spans 14 residues. In DNA form, the CDR3 reads TGTGCCAGCAGCTTTTCGAGTGGTAGCTACGAGCAGTACTTC. It encodes CASSFSSGSYEQYF.

To note about this clonotype: A much bigger clone sits one base away, suggesting this may be a read error. The rearrangement uses TRBV9 and TRBJ2-1; 10 bases align to TRBD2. The J segment lost 5 bases and the V segment lost 3 bases, leaving 11 bases of the junction unmatched. This CDR3 contains 17 residues. CDR1 SGDLS and CDR2 YYNGEE come from the germline V gene. CDR3 DNA: TGTGCCAGCAGCGCCCGATACGGACTAGCGGAGAACAATGAGCAGTTCTTC. Protein sequence: CASSARYGLAENNEQFF.

A few counts support this clonotype. This chain joins TRBV20-1 and TRBJ2-5; the match to TRBD1 covers 7 bases. This CDR3 is 13 amino acids long. V trimming: 6 bases; J trimming: 1 base; junction bases outside the gene matches: 5. Germline V CDR1 and CDR2: DFQATT, SNEGSKA (reference sequence). CDR3: CSAKRDSQETQYF. CDR3 coding DNA: TGCAGTGCAAAACGGGACAGCCAAGAGACCCAGTACTTC.